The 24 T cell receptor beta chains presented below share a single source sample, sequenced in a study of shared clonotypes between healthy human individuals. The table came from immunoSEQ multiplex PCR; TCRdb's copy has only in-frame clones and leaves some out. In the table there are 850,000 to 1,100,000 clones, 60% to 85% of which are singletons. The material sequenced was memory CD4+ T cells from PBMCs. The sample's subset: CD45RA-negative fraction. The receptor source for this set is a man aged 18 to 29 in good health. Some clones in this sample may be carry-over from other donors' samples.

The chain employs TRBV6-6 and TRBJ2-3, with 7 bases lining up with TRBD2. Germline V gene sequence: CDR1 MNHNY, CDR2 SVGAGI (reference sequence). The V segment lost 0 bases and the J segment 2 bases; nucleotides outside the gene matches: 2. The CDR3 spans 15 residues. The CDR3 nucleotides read TGTGCCAGCAGTTACTCGGGACTATACACAGATACGCAGTATTTT. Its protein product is CASSYSGLYTDTQYF.

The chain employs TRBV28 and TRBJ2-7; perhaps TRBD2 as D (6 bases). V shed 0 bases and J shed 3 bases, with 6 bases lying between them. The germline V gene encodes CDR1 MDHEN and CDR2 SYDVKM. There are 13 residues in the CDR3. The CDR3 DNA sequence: TGTGCCAGCAGTTTATGGGGGGGCTACGAGCAGTACTTC. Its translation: CASSLWGGYEQYF.

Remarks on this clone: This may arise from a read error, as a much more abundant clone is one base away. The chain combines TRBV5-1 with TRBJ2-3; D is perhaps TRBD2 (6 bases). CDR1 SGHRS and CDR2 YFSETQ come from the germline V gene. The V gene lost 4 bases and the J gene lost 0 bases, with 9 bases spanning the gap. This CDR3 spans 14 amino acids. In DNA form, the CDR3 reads TGCGCCAGCAGCGCGGGGTCTAGCACAGATACGCAGTATTTT. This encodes CASSAGSSTDTQYF.

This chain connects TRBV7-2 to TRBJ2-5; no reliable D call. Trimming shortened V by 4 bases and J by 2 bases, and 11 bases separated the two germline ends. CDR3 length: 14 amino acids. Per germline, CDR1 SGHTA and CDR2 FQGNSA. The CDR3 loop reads CASSWFGQQETQYF. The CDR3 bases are TGTGCCAGCAGCTGGTTTGGGCAGCAAGAGACCCAGTACTTC.

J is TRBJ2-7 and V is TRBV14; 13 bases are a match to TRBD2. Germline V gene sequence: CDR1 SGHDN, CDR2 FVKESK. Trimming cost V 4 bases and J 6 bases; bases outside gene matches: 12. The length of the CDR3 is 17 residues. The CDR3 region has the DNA TGTGCCAGCAGCCCCCGGACTAGCGGGAGCGGAAAACCCGAGCAGTACTTC. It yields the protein CASSPRTSGSGKPEQYF.

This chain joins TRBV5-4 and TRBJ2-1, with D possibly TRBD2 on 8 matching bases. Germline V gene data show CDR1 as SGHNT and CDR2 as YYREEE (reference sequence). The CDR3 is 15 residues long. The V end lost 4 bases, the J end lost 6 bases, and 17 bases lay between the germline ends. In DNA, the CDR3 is TGTGCCAGCAGCCTTCATAGCGGGACAGCCAATGAGCAGTTCTTC. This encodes CASSLHSGTANEQFF.

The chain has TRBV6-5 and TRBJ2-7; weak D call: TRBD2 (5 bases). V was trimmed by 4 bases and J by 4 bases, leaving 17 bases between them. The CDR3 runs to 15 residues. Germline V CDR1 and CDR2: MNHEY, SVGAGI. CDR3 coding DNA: TGTGCCAGCAGTTTCCGAGGACTGAACCAATACGAGCAGTACTTC. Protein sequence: CASSFRGLNQYEQYF.

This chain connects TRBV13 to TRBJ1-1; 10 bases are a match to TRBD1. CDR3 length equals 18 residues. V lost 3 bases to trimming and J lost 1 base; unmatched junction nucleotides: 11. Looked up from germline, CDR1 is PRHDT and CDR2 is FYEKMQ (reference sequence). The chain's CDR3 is CASSFSAGTGDWNTEAFF. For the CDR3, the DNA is TGTGCCAGCAGCTTCTCCGCCGGGACAGGGGATTGGAACACTGAAGCTTTCTTT.

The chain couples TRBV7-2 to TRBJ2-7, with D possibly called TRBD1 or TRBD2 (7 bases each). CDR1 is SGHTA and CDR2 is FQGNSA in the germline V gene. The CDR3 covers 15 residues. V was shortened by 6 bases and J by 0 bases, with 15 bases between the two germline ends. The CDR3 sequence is CASSSQGGISYEQYF. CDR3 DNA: TGTGCCAGCAGTTCGCAGGGGGGGATCTCCTACGAGCAGTACTTC.

Here the CDR3 reads CASSVGQGGTYGYTF. CDR3 bases: TGTGCCAGCAGCGTAGGACAGGGAGGCACCTATGGCTACACCTTC. The J gene is TRBJ1-2, the V gene TRBV9, with TRBD1 matching over 7 bases. The CDR3 loop spans 15 amino acids. With 0 bases clipped from V and 4 bases from J, the junction kept 6 bases outside the gene matches. Germline-derived CDR1 and CDR2 are SGDLS and YYNGEE.

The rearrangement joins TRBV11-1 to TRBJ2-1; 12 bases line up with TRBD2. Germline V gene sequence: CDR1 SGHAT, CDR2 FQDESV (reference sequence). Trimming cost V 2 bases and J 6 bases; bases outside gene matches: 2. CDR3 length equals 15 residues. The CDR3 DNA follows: TGTGCCAGCAGCTTACGACTAGCGGGGGCCAATGAGCAGTTCTTC. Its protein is CASSLRLAGANEQFF. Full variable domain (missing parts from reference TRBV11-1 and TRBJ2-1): EAEVAQSPRYKITEKSQAVAFWCDPISGHATLYWYRQILGQGPELLVQFQDESVVDDSQLPKDRFSAERLKGVDSTLKIQPAELGDSAMYLCASSLRLAGANEQFFGPGTRLTVL.

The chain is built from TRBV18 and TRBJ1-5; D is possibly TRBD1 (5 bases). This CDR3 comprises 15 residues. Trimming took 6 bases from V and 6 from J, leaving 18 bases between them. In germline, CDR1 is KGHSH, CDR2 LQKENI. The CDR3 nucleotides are TGTGCCAGCTCGCCAGGGAATTACGATGCTCAGCCCCAGCATTTT. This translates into CASSPGNYDAQPQHF.

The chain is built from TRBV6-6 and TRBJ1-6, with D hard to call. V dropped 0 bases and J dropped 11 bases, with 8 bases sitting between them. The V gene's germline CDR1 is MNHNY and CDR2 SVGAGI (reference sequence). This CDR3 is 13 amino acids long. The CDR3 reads CASSYSGQTPLHF. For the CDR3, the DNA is TGTGCCAGCAGTTACTCAGGGCAAACACCCCTCCACTTT.

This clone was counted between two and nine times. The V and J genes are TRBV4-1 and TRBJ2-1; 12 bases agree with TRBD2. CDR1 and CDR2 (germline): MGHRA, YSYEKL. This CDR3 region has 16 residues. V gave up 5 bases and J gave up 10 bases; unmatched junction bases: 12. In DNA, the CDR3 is TGCGCCAGCAGCGACCATCTAGCGGGAGGGCTCGGGGAGCAGTTCTTC. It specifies CASSDHLAGGLGEQFF.

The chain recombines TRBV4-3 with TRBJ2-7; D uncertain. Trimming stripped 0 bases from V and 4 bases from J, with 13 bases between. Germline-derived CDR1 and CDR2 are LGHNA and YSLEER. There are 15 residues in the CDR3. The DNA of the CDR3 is TGCGCCAGCAGCCAAGAGGGGTCCATGGCGTACGAGCAGTACTTC. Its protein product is CASSQEGSMAYEQYF.

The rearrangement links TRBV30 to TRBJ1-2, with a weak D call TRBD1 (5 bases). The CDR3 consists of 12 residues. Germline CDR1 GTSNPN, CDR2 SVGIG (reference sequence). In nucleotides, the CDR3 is TGTGCTCGGAAGGAGGGAAGGGGTGGCTACACCTTC. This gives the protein CARKEGRGGYTF.

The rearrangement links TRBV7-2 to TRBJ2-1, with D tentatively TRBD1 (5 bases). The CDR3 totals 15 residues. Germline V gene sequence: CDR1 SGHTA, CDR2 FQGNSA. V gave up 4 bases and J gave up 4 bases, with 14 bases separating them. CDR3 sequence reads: CASSSHGQGYNEQFF. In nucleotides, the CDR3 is TGTGCCAGCAGCTCCCATGGGCAGGGATACAATGAGCAGTTCTTC.

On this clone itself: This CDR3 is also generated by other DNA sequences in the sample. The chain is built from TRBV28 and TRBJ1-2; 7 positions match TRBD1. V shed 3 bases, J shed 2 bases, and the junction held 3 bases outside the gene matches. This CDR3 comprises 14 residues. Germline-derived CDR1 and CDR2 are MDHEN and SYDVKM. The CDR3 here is CASSLGQPNYGYTF. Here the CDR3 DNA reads TGTGCCAGCAGTTTGGGACAGCCCAACTATGGCTACACCTTC.

The CDR3 spells CASSVMQGSTDTQYF. CDR3 nucleotide sequence: TGTGCCAGCAGCGTAATGCAGGGATCCACAGATACGCAGTATTTT. J is TRBJ2-3 and V is TRBV9, with D perhaps matching TRBD1 (5 bases). With 1 base removed from V and 2 bases from J, the gap between germline ends came to 11 bases. CDR1 and CDR2 (germline): SGDLS, YYNGEE. The CDR3 has 15 residues.

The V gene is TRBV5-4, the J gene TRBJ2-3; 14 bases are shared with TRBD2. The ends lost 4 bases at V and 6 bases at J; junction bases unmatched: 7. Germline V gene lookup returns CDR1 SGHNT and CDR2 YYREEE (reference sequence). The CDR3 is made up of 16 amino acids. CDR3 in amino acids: CASSDGLAGGIDTQYF. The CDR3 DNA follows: TGTGCCAGCAGCGACGGACTAGCGGGGGGCATTGATACGCAGTATTTT.

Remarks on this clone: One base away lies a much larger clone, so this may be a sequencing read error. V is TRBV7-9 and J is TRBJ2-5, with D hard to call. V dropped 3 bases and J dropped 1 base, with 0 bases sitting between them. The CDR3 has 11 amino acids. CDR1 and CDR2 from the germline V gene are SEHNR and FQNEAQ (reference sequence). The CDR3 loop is CASSFQETQYF. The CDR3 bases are TGTGCCAGCAGCTTCCAAGAGACCCAGTACTTC.

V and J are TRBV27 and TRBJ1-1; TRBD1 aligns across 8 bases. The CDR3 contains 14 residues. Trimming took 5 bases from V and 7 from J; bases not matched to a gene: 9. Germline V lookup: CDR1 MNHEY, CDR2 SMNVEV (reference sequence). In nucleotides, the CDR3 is TGTGCCAGCAGTCACAGGGGGGGCGAGCTTGAAGCTTTCTTT. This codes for CASSHRGGELEAFF.

The CDR3 DNA reads TGTGCCAGCAGCTTAGCGGGGACAGTAAAAGCTTTCTTT. Translated, it gives CASSLAGTVKAFF. J is TRBJ1-1 and V is TRBV7-9, with TRBD1 matching over 7 bases. The V segment lost 0 bases and the J segment 9 bases; nucleotides outside the gene matches: 4. The CDR3 has 13 amino acids. Germline V gene data show CDR1 as SEHNR and CDR2 as FQNEAQ (reference sequence).

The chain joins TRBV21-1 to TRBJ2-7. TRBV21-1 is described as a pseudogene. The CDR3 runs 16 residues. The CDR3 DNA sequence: TGTGCCAGCAGCAAACGCGGCACCCAGGCACCCTACGAGCAGTACTTC. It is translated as CASSKRGTQAPYEQYF.